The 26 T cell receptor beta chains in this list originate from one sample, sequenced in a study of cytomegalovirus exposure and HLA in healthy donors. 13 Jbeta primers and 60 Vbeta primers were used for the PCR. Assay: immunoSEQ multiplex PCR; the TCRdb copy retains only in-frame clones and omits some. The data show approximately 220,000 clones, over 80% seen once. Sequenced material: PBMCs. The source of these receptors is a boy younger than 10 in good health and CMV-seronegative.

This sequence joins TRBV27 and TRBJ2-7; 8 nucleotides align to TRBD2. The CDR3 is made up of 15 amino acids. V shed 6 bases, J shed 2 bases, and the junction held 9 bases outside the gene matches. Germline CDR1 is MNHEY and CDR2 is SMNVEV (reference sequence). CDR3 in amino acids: CASSPSGLETYEQYF. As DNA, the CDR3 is TGTGCCAGCAGCCCCTCGGGACTAGAGACCTACGAGCAGTACTTC.

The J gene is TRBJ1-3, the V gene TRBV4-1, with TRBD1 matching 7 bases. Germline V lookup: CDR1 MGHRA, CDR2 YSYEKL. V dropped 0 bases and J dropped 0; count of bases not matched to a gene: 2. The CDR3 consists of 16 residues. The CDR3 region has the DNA TGCGCCAGCAGCCAAGAAGGACAGGTCTCTGGAAACACCATATATTTT. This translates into CASSQEGQVSGNTIYF.

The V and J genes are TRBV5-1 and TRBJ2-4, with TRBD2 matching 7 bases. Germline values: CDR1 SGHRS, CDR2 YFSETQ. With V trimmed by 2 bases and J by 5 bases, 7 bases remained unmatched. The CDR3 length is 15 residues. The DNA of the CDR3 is TGCGCCAGCAGCTTAGGGACTACCAGGGAAAACATTCAGTACTTC. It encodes CASSLGTTRENIQYF.

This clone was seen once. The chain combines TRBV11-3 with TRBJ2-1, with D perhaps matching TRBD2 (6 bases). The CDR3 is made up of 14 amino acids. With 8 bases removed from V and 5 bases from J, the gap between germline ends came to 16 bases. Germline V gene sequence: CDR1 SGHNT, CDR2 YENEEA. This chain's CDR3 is CASSPGGLNNEQFF. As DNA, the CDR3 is TGTGCCAGCTCCCCCGGGGGTCTCAACAATGAGCAGTTCTTC.

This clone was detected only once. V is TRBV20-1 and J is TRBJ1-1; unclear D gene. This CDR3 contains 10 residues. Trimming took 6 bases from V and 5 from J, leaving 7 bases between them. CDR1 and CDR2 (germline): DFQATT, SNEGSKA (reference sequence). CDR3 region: CSASTTEAFF. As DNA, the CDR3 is TGCAGTGCCAGTACAACTGAAGCTTTCTTT.

The CDR3 bases are TGTGCCAGTACCGTATCGAGCGGGATGGGAGAGACCCAGTACTTC. This codes for CASTVSSGMGETQYF. The chain links TRBV19 to TRBJ2-5; 7 bases line up with TRBD2. There are 15 residues in the CDR3. Germline CDR1 reads LNHDA; CDR2 reads SQIVND (reference sequence). V shed 7 bases, J shed 4 bases, and the junction held 12 bases outside the gene matches.

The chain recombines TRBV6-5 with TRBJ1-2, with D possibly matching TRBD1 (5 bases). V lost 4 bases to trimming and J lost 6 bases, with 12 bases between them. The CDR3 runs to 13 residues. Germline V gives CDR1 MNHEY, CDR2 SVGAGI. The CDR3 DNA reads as TGTGCCAGCAGTTGGGGGGGGGTAGATGGCTACACCTTC. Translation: CASSWGGVDGYTF.

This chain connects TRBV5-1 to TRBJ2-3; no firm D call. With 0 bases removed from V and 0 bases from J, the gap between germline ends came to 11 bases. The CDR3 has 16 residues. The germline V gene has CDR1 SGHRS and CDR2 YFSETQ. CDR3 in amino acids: CASSLAYLRSTDTQYF. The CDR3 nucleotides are TGCGCCAGCAGCTTGGCCTACCTTCGTAGCACAGATACGCAGTATTTT. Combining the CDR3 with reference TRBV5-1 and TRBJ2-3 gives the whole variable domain KAGVTQTPRYLIKTRGQQVTLSCSPISGHRSVSWYQQTPGQGLQFLFEYFSETQRNKGNFPGRFSGRQFSNSRSEMNVSTLELGDSALYLCASSLAYLRSTDTQYFGPGTRLTVL.

The DNA for the CDR3 is TGCGCCAGCAGGGACAGGGTGAGCGAGCAGTACTTC. Protein product: CASRDRVSEQYF. This chain joins TRBV10-2 and TRBJ2-7; 8 nucleotides align to TRBD1. Looked up from germline, CDR1 is WSHSY and CDR2 is SAAADI. This CDR3 region has 12 residues. Trimming cost V 6 bases and J 6 bases; bases outside gene matches: 4.

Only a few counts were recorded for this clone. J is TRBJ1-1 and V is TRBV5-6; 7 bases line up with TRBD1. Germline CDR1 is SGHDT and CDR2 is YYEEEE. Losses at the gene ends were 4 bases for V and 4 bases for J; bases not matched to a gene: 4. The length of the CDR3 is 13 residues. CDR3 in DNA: TGTGCCAGCAGCACAGGGGTGGGCACTGAAGCTTTCTTT. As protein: CASSTGVGTEAFF.

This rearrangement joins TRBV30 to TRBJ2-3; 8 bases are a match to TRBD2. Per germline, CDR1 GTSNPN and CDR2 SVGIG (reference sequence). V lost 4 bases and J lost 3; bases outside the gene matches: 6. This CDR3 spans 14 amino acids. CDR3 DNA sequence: TGTGCCTGGACGATGGCTAGCGGGACAGATACGCAGTATTTT. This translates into CAWTMASGTDTQYF. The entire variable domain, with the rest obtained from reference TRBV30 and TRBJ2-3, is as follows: SQTIHQWPATLVQPVGSPLSLECTVEGTSNPNLYWYRQAAGRGLQLLFYSVGIGQISSEVPQNLSASRPQDRQFILSSKKLLLSDSGFYLCAWTMASGTDTQYFGPGTRLTVL.

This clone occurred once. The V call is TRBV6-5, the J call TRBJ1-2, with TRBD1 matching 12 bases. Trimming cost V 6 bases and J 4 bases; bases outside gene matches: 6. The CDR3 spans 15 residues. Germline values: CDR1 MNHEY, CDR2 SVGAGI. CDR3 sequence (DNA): TGTGCCAGCAGCGGGACAGGGGGCGACATCTATGGCTACACCTTC. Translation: CASSGTGGDIYGYTF.

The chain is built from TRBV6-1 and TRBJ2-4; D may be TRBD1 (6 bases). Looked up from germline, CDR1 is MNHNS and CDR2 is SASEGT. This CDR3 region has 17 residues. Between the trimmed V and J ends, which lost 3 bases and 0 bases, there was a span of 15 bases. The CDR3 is CASSEPGVSLAKNIQYF. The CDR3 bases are TGTGCCAGCAGTGAGCCAGGGGTATCACTAGCCAAAAACATTCAGTACTTC.

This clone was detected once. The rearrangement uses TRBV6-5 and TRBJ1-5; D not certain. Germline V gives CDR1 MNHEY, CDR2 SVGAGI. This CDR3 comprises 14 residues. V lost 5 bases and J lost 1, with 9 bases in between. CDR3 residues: CASSEDGSNQPQHF. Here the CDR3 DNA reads TGTGCCAGCAGTGAGGATGGGAGCAATCAGCCCCAGCATTTT.

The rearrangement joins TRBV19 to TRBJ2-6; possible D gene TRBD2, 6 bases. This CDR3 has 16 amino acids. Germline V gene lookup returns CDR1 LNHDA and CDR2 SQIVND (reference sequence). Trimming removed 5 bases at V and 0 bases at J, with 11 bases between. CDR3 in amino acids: CASSPGLRSGANVLTF. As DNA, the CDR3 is TGTGCCAGTAGTCCGGGACTGCGCTCTGGGGCCAACGTCCTGACTTTC.

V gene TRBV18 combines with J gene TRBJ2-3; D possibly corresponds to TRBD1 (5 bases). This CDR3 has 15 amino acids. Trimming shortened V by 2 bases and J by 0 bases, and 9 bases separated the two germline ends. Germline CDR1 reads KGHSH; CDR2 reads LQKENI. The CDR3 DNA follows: TGTGCCAGCTCACCATGGGGCAGTAGCACAGATACGCAGTATTTT. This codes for CASSPWGSSTDTQYF.

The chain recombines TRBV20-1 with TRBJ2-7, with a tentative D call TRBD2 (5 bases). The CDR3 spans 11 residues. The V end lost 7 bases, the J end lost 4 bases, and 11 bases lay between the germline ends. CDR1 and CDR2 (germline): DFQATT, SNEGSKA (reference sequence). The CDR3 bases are TGCAGTGTGCGAGGGCAGTACGAGCAGTACTTC. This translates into CSVRGQYEQYF.

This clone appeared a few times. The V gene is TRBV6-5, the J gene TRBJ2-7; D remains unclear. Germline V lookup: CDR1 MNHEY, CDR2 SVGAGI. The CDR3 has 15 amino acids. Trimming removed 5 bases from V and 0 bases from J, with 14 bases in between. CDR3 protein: CASSPTDTSSYEQYF. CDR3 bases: TGTGCCAGCAGTCCCACAGACACCAGCTCCTACGAGCAGTACTTC.

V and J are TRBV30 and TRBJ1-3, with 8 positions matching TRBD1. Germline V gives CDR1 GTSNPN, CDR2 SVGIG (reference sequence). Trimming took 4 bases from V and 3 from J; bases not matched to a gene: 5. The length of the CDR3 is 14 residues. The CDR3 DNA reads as TGTGCCTGGACTGCAGGGGGCAGTGGAAACACCATATATTTT. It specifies CAWTAGGSGNTIYF.

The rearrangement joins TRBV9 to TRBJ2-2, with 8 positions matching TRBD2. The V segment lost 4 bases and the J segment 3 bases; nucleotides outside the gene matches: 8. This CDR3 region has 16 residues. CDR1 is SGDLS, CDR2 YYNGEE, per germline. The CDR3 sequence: CASSLGTSGYTGELFF. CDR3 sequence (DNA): TGTGCCAGCAGCTTAGGCACTAGCGGATACACCGGGGAGCTGTTTTTT.

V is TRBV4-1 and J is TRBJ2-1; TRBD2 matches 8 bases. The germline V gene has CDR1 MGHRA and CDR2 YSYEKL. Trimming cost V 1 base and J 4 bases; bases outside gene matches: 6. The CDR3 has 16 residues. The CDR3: CASSQAAGVGYNEQFF. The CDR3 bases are TGCGCCAGCAGCCAAGCAGCGGGAGTCGGATACAATGAGCAGTTCTTC.

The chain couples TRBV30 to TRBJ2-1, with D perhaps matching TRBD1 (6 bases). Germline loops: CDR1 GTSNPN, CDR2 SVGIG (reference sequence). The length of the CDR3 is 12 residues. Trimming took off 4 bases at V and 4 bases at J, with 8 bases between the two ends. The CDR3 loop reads CAWNREYNEQFF. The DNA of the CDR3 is TGTGCCTGGAACAGGGAATACAATGAGCAGTTCTTC.

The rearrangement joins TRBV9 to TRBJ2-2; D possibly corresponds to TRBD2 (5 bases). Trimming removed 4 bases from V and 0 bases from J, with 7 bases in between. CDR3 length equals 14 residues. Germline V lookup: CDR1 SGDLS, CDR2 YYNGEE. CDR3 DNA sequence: TGTGCCAGCAGCCCGACTACGAACACCGGGGAGCTGTTTTTT. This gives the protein CASSPTTNTGELFF.

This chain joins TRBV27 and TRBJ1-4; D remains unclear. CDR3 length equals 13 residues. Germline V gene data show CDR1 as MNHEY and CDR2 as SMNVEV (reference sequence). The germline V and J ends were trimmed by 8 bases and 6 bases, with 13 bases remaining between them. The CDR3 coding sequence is TGTGCCAGCGCAAAGTCCGAGGATGAAAAACTGTTTTTT. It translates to CASAKSEDEKLFF.

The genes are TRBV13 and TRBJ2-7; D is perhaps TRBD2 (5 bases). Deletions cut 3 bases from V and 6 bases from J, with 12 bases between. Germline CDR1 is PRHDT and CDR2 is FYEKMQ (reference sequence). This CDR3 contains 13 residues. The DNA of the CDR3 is TGTGCCAGCAGCTTGCCTGACGCGGGCGAGCAGTACTTC. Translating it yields CASSLPDAGEQYF.

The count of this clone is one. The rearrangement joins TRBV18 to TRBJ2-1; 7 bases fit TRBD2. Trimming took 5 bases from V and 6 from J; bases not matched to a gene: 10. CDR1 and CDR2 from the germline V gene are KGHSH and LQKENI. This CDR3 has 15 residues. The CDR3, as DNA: TGTGCCAGCTCAACCCAGCGGGGACCCGTCAATGAGCAGTTCTTC. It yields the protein CASSTQRGPVNEQFF.